The 15 T cell receptor beta chains listed next were all sequenced from one sample in a study of regulatory and conventional T cells in RAG deficiency. Assay: immunoSEQ multiplex PCR; the TCRdb copy retains only in-frame clones and omits some. The sample carries roughly 12,000 clones, 85% to 95% recorded once. Conventional CD4+ T cells were sorted from blood as CD25-low CD127-high cells. The sample was also reused in another study, on regulatory T cells. That work adds: The primer mix had 52 TRBV and 13 TRBJ primers.

Input material: CD4+ effector T cells sorted from blood. These receptors all come from a human donor in good health.

The V call is TRBV2, the J call TRBJ2-3, with 7 positions matching TRBD2. Germline assignment: CDR1 SNHLY and CDR2 FYNNEI. Trimming at V came to 4 bases and at J to 1 base, leaving 8 bases not matched to a gene. CDR3 size: 16 residues. The CDR3: CASSGSPSGGTDTQYF. In DNA form, the CDR3 reads TGTGCCAGCAGTGGTTCGCCTAGCGGAGGCACAGATACGCAGTATTTT.

The gene calls are TRBV7-6 and TRBJ2-5; TRBD1 agrees at 11 bases. This CDR3 region has 15 residues. The V gene's germline CDR1 is SGHVS and CDR2 FNYEAQ. J lost 5 bases, V lost 4 bases, and 6 bases had no gene match. DNA for the CDR3: TGTGCCAGCAGCTCCGGACAGGGGGCATTGGAGACCCAGTACTTC. Translation: CASSSGQGALETQYF.

This chain joins TRBV11-2 and TRBJ2-2; TRBD1 agrees at 11 bases. The CDR3 has 16 residues. Trimming removed 5 bases from V and 4 bases from J; junction bases left unmatched: 6. The V gene's germline CDR1 is SGHAT and CDR2 FQNNGV. The DNA for the CDR3 is TGTGCCAGCAGCCTCCGGACAGGGGGCTTCACCGGGGAGCTGTTTTTT. Amino acid sequence: CASSLRTGGFTGELFF.

The rearrangement links TRBV21-1 to TRBJ1-4. TRBV21-1 is recorded as a pseudogene. The CDR3 is 16 amino acids. CDR3: CASSKFAFPFNEKLFF. Written as DNA, the CDR3 is TGTGCCAGCAGCAAATTTGCATTCCCGTTTAATGAAAAACTGTTTTTT.

CDR3 DNA: TGTGCCAGCAGCCGAGCTGCGTATGACTATGGCTACACCTTC. Translated: CASSRAAYDYGYTF. This chain joins TRBV14 and TRBJ1-2; D unclear. The CDR3 runs 14 residues. V lost 4 bases to trimming and J lost 3 bases, with 12 bases between them. Germline V gene sequence: CDR1 SGHDN, CDR2 FVKESK.

The CDR3 loop reads CASSHGPRENTEAFF. The CDR3 bases are TGTGCCAGTTCCCACGGGCCCCGGGAGAACACTGAAGCTTTCTTT. V gene TRBV19 combines with J gene TRBJ1-1; D is uncertain. V was pared by 8 bases and J by 1 base, with 17 bases between. CDR3 length equals 15 residues. CDR1 is LNHDA, CDR2 SQIVND, per germline (reference sequence). Using reference TRBV19 and TRBJ1-1 for the parts outside the CDR3, the full variable domain is DGGITQSPKYLFRKEGQNVTLSCEQNLNHDAMYWYRQDPGQGLRLIYYSQIVNDFQKGDIAEGYSVSREKKESFPLTVTSAQKNPTAFYLCASSHGPRENTEAFFGQGTRLTVV.

The rearrangement joins TRBV9 to TRBJ2-1, with 7 positions matching TRBD2. J was trimmed by 7 bases and V by 5 bases; bases with no gene match: 9. Germline V lookup: CDR1 SGDLS, CDR2 YYNGEE. CDR3 length equals 14 residues. The CDR3 DNA reads as TGTGCCAGCAGTCGGGGCGGGAGTGGGAATGAGCAGTTCTTC. Its translation is CASSRGGSGNEQFF.

This chain connects TRBV28 to TRBJ1-6; 9 nucleotides align to TRBD1. This CDR3 contains 14 residues. CDR1 and CDR2 (germline): MDHEN, SYDVKM. V gave up 7 bases and J gave up 11 bases; unmatched junction bases: 9. CDR3 amino acids: CASNTGTGRTPLHF. The DNA for the CDR3 is TGTGCCAGCAATACCGGGACAGGGAGGACACCCCTCCACTTT.

The rearrangement uses TRBV6-1 and TRBJ1-1, with TRBD1 matching over 11 bases. The CDR3 length is 14 residues. V dropped 6 bases and J dropped 5; count of bases not matched to a gene: 5. The germline V gene has CDR1 MNHNS and CDR2 SASEGT. In DNA, the CDR3 is TGTGCCAGCAGCGGGACAGGGGGACGAACTGAAGCTTTCTTT. Translating gives CASSGTGGRTEAFF.

The chain recombines TRBV5-4 with TRBJ2-1, with 13 bases matching TRBD2. There are 16 residues in the CDR3. J lost 4 bases, V lost 5 bases, and 6 bases had no gene match. CDR1 SGHNT and CDR2 YYREEE come from the germline V gene (reference sequence). For the CDR3, the DNA is TGTGCCAGCAGAAAAGGGACTAGCGGGGAATACAATGAGCAGTTCTTC. Its protein is CASRKGTSGEYNEQFF.

The sample holds one count of this clone. The chain couples TRBV5-1 to TRBJ2-3, with 10 nucleotides matching TRBD2. The CDR3 runs 15 residues. Per germline, CDR1 SGHRS and CDR2 YFSETQ. The ends lost 4 bases at V and 7 bases at J; junction bases unmatched: 9. The CDR3 reads CASSGQRGGLNTQYF. In DNA, the CDR3 is TGCGCCAGCAGCGGGCAGCGGGGGGGTTTAAATACGCAGTATTTT.

The genes are TRBV6-4 and TRBJ2-2; D not resolved. Trimming removed 3 bases from V and 5 bases from J, with 4 bases in between. Looked up from germline, CDR1 is MRHNA and CDR2 is SNTAGT. The CDR3 covers 12 residues. The CDR3, as DNA: TGTGCCAGCAGTGAGGGGACCGGGGAGCTGTTTTTT. Protein product: CASSEGTGELFF.

The chain joins TRBV2 to TRBJ1-6, with 7 bases aligning to TRBD1. This CDR3 region has 17 residues. CDR1 and CDR2 (germline): SNHLY, FYNNEI. V gave up 4 bases and J gave up 4 bases; unmatched junction bases: 10. The CDR3 nucleotides read TGTGCCAGCAGTGGACAGGGTCCAGGGGGATATAATTCACCCCTCCACTTT. It is translated as CASSGQGPGGYNSPLHF.

The chain uses TRBV6-6 and TRBJ1-2; possible D gene TRBD1, 5 bases. The V gene's germline CDR1 is MNHNY and CDR2 SVGAGI (reference sequence). The CDR3 is 14 amino acids. V was cut by 5 bases and J by 5 bases, with 15 bases left in between. In DNA form, the CDR3 reads TGTGCCAGCAGTCGGTCAGGGTTGGGATATGGCTACACCTTC. This gives the protein CASSRSGLGYGYTF.

In this sample, this clone turned up once. The CDR3 sequence is CASSSPGPGWAQHF. CDR3 bases: TGTGCCAGCAGTTCACCAGGCCCGGGTTGGGCCCAGCATTTT. This chain joins TRBV28 and TRBJ1-5; D is uncertain. This CDR3 contains 14 residues. Germline CDR1 and CDR2: MDHEN and SYDVKM. V lost 4 bases to trimming and J lost 11 bases, with 18 bases between them.